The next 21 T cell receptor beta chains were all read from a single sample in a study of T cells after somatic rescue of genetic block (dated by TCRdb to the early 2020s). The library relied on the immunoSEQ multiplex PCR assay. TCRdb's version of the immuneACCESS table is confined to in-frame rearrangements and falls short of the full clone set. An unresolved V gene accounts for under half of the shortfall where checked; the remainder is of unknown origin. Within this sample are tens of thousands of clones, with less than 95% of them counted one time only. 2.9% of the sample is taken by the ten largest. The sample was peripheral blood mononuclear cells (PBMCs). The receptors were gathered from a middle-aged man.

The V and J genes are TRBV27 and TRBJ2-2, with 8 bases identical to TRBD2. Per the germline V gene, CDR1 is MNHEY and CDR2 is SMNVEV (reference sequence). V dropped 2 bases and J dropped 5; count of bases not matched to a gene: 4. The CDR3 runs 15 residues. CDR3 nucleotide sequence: TGTGCCAGCAGTTTAGGGACTAGACCTACCGGGGAGCTGTTTTTT. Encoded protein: CASSLGTRPTGELFF.

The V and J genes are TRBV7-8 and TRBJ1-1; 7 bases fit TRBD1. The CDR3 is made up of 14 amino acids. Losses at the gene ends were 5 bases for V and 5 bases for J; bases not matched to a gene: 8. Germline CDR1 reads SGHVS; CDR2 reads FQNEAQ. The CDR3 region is CASSRGQFETEAFF. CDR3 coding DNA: TGTGCCAGCAGCCGGGGACAGTTCGAAACTGAAGCTTTCTTT.

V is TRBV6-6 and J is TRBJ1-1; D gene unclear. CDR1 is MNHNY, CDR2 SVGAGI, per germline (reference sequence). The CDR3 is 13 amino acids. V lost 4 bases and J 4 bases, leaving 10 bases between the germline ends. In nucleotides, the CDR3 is TGTGCCAGCAGTTCCAGCATGGGCACTGAAGCTTTCTTT. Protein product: CASSSSMGTEAFF.

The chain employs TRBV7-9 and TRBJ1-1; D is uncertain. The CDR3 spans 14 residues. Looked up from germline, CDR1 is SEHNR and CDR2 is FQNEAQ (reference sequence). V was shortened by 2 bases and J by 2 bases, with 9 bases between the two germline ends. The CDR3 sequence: CASSLKMGNTEAFF. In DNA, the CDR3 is TGTGCCAGCAGCTTAAAGATGGGCAACACTGAAGCTTTCTTT.

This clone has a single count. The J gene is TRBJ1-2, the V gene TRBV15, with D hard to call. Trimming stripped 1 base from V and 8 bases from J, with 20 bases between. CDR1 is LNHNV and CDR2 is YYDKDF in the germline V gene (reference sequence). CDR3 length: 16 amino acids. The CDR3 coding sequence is TGTGCCACCAGCAGAGGCCACACGGACGCGGAACTCGGCTACACCTTC. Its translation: CATSRGHTDAELGYTF.

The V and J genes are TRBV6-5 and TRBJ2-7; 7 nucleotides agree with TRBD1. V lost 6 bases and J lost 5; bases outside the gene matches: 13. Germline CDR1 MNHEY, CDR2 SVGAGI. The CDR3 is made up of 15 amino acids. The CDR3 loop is CASRHPRTGVNEQYF. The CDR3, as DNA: TGTGCCAGCAGACACCCCCGGACAGGTGTCAACGAGCAGTACTTC.

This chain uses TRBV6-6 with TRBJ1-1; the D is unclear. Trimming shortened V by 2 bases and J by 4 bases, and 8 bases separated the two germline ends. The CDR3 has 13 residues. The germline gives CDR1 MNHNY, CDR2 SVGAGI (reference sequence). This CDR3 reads CASSYGRGTEAFF. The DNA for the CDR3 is TGTGCCAGCAGTTACGGGAGAGGCACTGAAGCTTTCTTT.

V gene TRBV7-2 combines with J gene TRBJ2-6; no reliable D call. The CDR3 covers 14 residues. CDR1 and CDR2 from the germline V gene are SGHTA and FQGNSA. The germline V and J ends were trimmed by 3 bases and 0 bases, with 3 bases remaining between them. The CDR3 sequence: CASSLGSGANVLTF. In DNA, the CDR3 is TGTGCCAGCAGCTTGGGCTCTGGGGCCAACGTCCTGACTTTC.

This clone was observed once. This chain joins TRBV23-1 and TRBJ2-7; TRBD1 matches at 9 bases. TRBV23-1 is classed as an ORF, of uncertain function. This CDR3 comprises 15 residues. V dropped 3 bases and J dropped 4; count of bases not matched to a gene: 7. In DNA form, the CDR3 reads TGCGCCAGCAGTCAGGGGGACAGGGTGGTATACGAGCAGTACTTC. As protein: CASSQGDRVVYEQYF.

CDR3 DNA: TGCGCCAGCAGGGACAGCGACTCCTACAATGAGCAGTTCTTC. Protein: CASRDSDSYNEQFF. The genes are TRBV5-1 and TRBJ2-1; maybe TRBD1 (6 bases). Germline V CDR1 and CDR2: SGHRS, YFSETQ. The CDR3 runs 14 residues. Trimming pared 5 bases from V and 0 bases from J, leaving 9 bases between.

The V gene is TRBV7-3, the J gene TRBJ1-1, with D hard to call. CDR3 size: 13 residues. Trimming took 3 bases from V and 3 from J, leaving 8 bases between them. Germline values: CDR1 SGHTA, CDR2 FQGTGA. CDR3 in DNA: TGTGCCAGCAGCTTGGGAACCCACACTGAAGCTTTCTTT. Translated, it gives CASSLGTHTEAFF. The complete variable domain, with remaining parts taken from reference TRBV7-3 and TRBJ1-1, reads GAGVSQTPSNKVTEKGKYVELRCDPISGHTALYWYRQSLGQGPEFLIYFQGTGAADDSGLPNDRFFAVRPEGSVSTLKIQRTERGDSAVYLCASSLGTHTEAFFGQGTRLTVV.

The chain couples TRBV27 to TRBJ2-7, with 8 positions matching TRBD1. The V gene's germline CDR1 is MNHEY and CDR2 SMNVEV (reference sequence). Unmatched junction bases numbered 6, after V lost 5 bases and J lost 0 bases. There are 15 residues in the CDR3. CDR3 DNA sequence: TGTGCCAGCAGTCGCGGGGACAGGATCTCCTACGAGCAGTACTTC. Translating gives CASSRGDRISYEQYF.

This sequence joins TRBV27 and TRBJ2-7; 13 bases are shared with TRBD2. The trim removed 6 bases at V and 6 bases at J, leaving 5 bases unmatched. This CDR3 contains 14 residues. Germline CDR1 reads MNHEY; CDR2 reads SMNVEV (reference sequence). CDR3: CASRGLAGFGEQYF. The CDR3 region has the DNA TGTGCCAGCAGGGGACTAGCGGGATTCGGCGAGCAGTACTTC.

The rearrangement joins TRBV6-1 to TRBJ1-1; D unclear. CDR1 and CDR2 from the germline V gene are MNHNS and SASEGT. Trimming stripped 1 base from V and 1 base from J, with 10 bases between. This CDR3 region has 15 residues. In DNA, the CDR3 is TGTGCCAGCAGTGAAGACGTTACGGGGAACACTGAAGCTTTCTTT. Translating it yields CASSEDVTGNTEAFF.

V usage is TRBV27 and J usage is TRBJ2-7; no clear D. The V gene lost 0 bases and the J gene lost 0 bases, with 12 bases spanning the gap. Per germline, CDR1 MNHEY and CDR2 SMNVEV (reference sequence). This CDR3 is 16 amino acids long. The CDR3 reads CASSLSLGYLSYEQYF. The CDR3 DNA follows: TGTGCCAGCAGTTTATCTTTAGGGTACCTCTCCTACGAGCAGTACTTC.

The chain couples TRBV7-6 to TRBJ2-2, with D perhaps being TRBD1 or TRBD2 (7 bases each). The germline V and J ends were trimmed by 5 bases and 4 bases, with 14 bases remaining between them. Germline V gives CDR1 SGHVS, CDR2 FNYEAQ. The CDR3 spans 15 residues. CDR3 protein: CASSATRGGTGELFF. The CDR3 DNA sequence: TGTGCCAGCAGCGCCACCAGGGGGGGCACCGGGGAGCTGTTTTTT.

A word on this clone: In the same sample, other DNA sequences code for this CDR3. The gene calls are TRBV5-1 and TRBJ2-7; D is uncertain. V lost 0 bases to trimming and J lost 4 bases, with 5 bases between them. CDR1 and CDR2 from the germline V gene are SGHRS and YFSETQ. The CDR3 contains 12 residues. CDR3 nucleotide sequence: TGCGCCAGCAGCTTGGTGGGGTACGAGCAGTACTTC. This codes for CASSLVGYEQYF.

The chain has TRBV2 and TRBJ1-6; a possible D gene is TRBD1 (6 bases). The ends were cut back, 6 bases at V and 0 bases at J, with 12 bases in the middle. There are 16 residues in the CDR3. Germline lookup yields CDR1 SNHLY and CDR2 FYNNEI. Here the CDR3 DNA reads TGTGCCAGCAGATGGACAGAGAGCTCCTATAATTCACCCCTCCACTTT. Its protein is CASRWTESSYNSPLHF.

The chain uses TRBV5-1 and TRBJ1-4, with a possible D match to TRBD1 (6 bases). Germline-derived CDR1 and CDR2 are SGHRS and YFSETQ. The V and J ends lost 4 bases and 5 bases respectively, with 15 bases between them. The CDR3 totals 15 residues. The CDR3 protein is CASSVPGGENEKLFF. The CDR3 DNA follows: TGCGCCAGCAGCGTCCCCGGGGGCGAGAATGAAAAACTGTTTTTT.

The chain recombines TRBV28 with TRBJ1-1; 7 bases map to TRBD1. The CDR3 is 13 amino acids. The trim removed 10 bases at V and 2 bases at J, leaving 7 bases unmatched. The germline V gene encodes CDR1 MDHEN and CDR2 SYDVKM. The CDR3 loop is CANRGTANTEAFF. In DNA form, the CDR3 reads TGTGCCAATAGGGGGACAGCCAACACTGAAGCTTTCTTT.

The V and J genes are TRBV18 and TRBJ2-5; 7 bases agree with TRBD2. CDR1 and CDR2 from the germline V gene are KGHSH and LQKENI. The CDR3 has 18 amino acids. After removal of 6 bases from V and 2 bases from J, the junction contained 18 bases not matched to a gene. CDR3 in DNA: TGTGCCAGCTCCCCCATGATAGCGGGCGGAGTTTCTCAAGAGACCCAGTACTTC. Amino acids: CASSPMIAGGVSQETQYF.